The TCR beta chain described here comes from a study of control samples from healthy donors and cancer patients. Measured with immunoSEQ multiplex PCR; TCRdb has only the in-frame clones, and not every one. The sample carries about 76,000 clones, around 90% recorded once. The length of the CDR3 is 14 residues. Germline V lookup: CDR1 DFQATT, CDR2 SNEGSKA (reference sequence). V was cut by 3 bases and J by 8 bases, with 17 bases left in between. The receptor comes from a woman aged 45-65 years with colorectal cancer. The sequencing input was PBMCs. The chain is built from TRBV20-1 and TRBJ2-1; D possibly corresponds to TRBD2 (7 bases). The CDR3, as DNA: TGCAGTGCTAGTGGGAGGGGGGGCCAACATGAGCAGTTCTTC. It encodes CSASGRGGQHEQFF.